Listed below are T cell receptor beta chains from one sample, sequenced in a study of blood T cell repertoires in COVID-19. TCRdb's table, derived via immunoSEQ multiplex PCR, lists solely in-frame clones and lacks some. This table holds approximately 92,000 clones, around 83% found once. The material sequenced was peripheral blood. Receptors originate from an older woman in a cohort sampled during active or convalescent COVID-19. The CDR3 runs from the conserved cysteine through the conserved F or W. A D gene is named only where the DNA matches it firmly. Part of the rows lack a size; the others show once, few, many or a class for expanded clones.

v_gene	abundance	j_gene	d_gene	CDR3aa	CDR3nt
TRBV7-2	-	TRBJ2-7	-	CASSFARTNTGAYEQYF	TGTGCCAGCAGCTTTGCACGAACCAACACAGGAGCCTACGAGCAGTACTTC
TRBV6-1	-	TRBJ2-5	TRBD2	CASSESPAGGSTQYF	TGTGCCAGCAGTGAATCCCCAGCGGGGGGCTCGACCCAGTACTTC
TRBV5-4	-	TRBJ1-5	-	CASSTRGGGNQPQHF	TGTGCCAGCAGCACCCGGGGGGGTGGCAATCAGCCCCAGCATTTT
TRBV27	-	TRBJ1-2	-	CASSLSQGTTNYGYTF	TGTGCCAGCAGTTTATCTCAAGGGACAACTAACTATGGCTACACCTTC
TRBV6-1	-	TRBJ2-7	-	CASSAPTGGETYEQYF	TGTGCCAGCAGTGCCCCCACAGGGGGGGAAACCTACGAGCAGTACTTC
TRBV2	-	TRBJ1-2	-	CASSRGTTLNTYGYTF	TGTGCCAGCAGTAGGGGGACCACGCTTAACACGTATGGCTACACCTTC
TRBV5-1	-	TRBJ1-4	TRBD1	CASSLSPPGQGSDKLFF	TGCGCCAGCAGCTTGTCCCCCCCGGGACAGGGCTCAGATAAACTGTTTTTT
TRBV5-4	-	TRBJ2-3	TRBD1	CASSVPGQGTDTQYF	TGTGCCAGCAGCGTTCCGGGACAGGGCACAGATACGCAGTATTTT
TRBV29-1	-	TRBJ1-2	-	CSVRDTNYGYTF	TGCAGCGTTCGGGACACTAACTATGGCTACACCTTC
TRBV11-2	-	TRBJ2-1	TRBD1	CASRKQGRANEQFF	TGTGCCAGCAGGAAACAGGGGCGGGCGAATGAGCAGTTCTTC
TRBV28	-	TRBJ1-1	TRBD1	CASRHPYTGGLNTEAFF	TGTGCCAGCAGACACCCGTACACAGGGGGCCTTAACACTGAAGCTTTCTTT
TRBV19	-	TRBJ1-1	TRBD1	CASSAPLTGGTEAFF	TGTGCCAGTAGTGCTCCTCTGACAGGGGGCACTGAAGCTTTCTTT
TRBV6-5	-	TRBJ1-1	-	CASSVTNTEAFF	TGTGCCAGCTCGGTTACGAACACTGAAGCTTTCTTT
TRBV11-2	-	TRBJ2-6	-	CASRVTGGANVLTF	TGTGCCAGCAGGGTCACCGGTGGGGCCAACGTCCTGACTTTC
TRBV6-1	-	TRBJ2-1	-	CASSDPLVAEQFF	TGTGCCAGCAGTGACCCCCTGGTGGCCGAGCAGTTCTTC
TRBV24-1	-	TRBJ2-3	TRBD2	CATSAAGADTQYF	TGTGCCACCAGTGCCGCGGGAGCAGATACGCAGTATTTT
TRBV19	-	TRBJ2-1	TRBD1	CASSPIQGAAYNEQFF	TGTGCCAGTAGTCCGATACAGGGGGCCGCCTACAATGAGCAGTTCTTC
TRBV5-1	-	TRBJ2-3	-	CASSLAGGMEDTQYF	TGCGCCAGCAGCTTGGCGGGGGGCATGGAAGATACGCAGTATTTT
TRBV19	-	TRBJ1-5	-	CASISGTSNQPQHF	TGTGCCAGTATATCCGGGACATCTAATCAGCCCCAGCATTTT
TRBV9	-	TRBJ1-1	TRBD1	CASSGTGSMNTEAFF	TGTGCCAGCAGCGGGACAGGAAGCATGAACACTGAAGCTTTCTTT
TRBV24-1	-	TRBJ2-3	TRBD2	CATSDSGLAGEVGTDTQYF	TGTGCCACCAGTGATTCTGGACTAGCGGGAGAGGTCGGCACAGATACGCAGTATTTT
TRBV6-5	-	TRBJ1-5	-	CASSLAGGNSNQPQHF	TGTGCCAGCAGTTTGGCGGGGGGCAATAGCAATCAGCCCCAGCATTTT
TRBV5-4	-	TRBJ1-1	TRBD1	CASSTGQDALGAFF	TGTGCCAGCAGCACCGGACAGGACGCACTTGGTGCTTTCTTT
TRBV3-1/TRBV3-2	-	TRBJ2-3	TRBD2	CASRLAADTQYF	TGTGCCAGCAGACTAGCGGCAGATACGCAGTATTTT
TRBV28	-	TRBJ2-1	TRBD2	CASSLGLGLAFPNEQFF	TGTGCCAGCAGTTTGGGGCTGGGACTAGCGTTCCCCAATGAGCAGTTCTTC
TRBV19	once	TRBJ1-2	TRBD1	CASSIRSGGDGYTF	TGTGCCAGTAGTATTCGATCAGGGGGCGATGGCTACACCTTC
TRBV7-9	-	TRBJ1-1	-	CASSLQITMNTEAFF	TGTGCCAGCAGCCTACAGATTACAATGAACACTGAAGCTTTCTTT
TRBV5-1	few	TRBJ1-2	-	CASSSGDIRAGYTF	TGCGCCAGCAGCTCTGGGGACATCCGGGCCGGCTACACCTTC
TRBV6-5	-	TRBJ2-7	-	CASKVSGSYEQYF	TGTGCCAGCAAGGTCAGCGGCTCCTACGAGCAGTACTTC
TRBV6-5	-	TRBJ2-7	TRBD2	CASKIVAGGPYEQYF	TGTGCCAGCAAGATTGTGGCGGGAGGGCCCTACGAGCAGTACTTC
TRBV4-2	-	TRBJ1-2	-	CASSQEGDSYGYTF	TGTGCCAGCAGCCAAGAAGGAGACAGCTATGGCTACACCTTC
TRBV28	-	TRBJ2-7	-	CASSLTSYEQYF	TGTGCCAGCAGTTTAACAAGCTACGAGCAGTACTTC
TRBV5-6	-	TRBJ2-7	-	CASSLGTGRHEQYF	TGTGCCAGCAGCTTGGGAACAGGGCGCCACGAGCAGTACTTC
TRBV19	-	TRBJ2-7	TRBD2	CASGLAGTAASYEQYF	TGTGCCAGTGGACTAGCGGGAACAGCCGCCTCCTACGAGCAGTACTTC
TRBV6-5	-	TRBJ1-1	-	CASSYLQGNTEAFF	TGTGCCAGCAGTTACCTACAGGGGAACACTGAAGCTTTCTTT
TRBV5-1	-	TRBJ2-5	-	CASSLAQQETQYF	TGCGCCAGCAGCTTGGCCCAACAAGAGACCCAGTACTTC
TRBV20-1	-	TRBJ1-5	-	CSASAGGSNQPQHF	TGCAGTGCTAGTGCCGGGGGTAGCAATCAGCCCCAGCATTTT
TRBV15	-	TRBJ1-1	TRBD1	CATSRDVRGTGGTTEAFF	TGTGCCACCAGCAGAGATGTCCGCGGGACAGGGGGGACCACTGAAGCTTTCTTT
TRBV18	-	TRBJ2-3	-	CASRGFSSTDTQYF	TGTGCCAGTAGGGGATTTTCTAGCACAGATACGCAGTATTTT
TRBV6-5	-	TRBJ1-3	TRBD1	CASSYSGQGPDTIYF	TGTGCCAGCAGTTATTCGGGACAGGGTCCGGACACCATATATTTT
TRBV6-5	-	TRBJ2-7	TRBD2	CASRQTGGGITEQYF	TGTGCCAGCAGACAAACCGGGGGGGGGATCACCGAGCAGTACTTC
TRBV6-1	once	TRBJ1-2	TRBD1	CASSEGQYYGYTF	TGTGCCAGCAGTGAGGGACAGTACTATGGCTACACCTTC
TRBV5-5	once	TRBJ1-1	TRBD1	CASSSRTGENTEAFF	TGTGCCAGCAGTTCCCGGACAGGAGAGAACACTGAAGCTTTCTTT
TRBV9	few	TRBJ2-7	TRBD2	CASSPAGFDEQYF	TGTGCCAGCAGCCCAGCGGGATTCGACGAGCAGTACTTC
TRBV7-8	few	TRBJ2-7	TRBD2	CASSLAAGYAYEQYF	TGTGCCAGCAGCTTAGCAGCGGGGTACGCCTACGAGCAGTACTTC
TRBV2	-	TRBJ1-5	-	CASTAAILSNQPQHF	TGTGCCAGCACGGCGGCCATTCTAAGCAATCAGCCCCAGCATTTT
TRBV6-5	-	TRBJ1-6	TRBD1	CASSYSRQGQSPLHF	TGTGCCAGCAGTTACTCGCGACAGGGCCAATCACCCCTCCACTTT
TRBV7-3	-	TRBJ2-5	-	CASSLLPTGEGRETQYF	TGTGCCAGCAGCCTACTCCCGACAGGGGAGGGCCGCGAGACCCAGTACTTC
TRBV7-3	few	TRBJ1-1	-	CASSQDAFGGTEAFF	TGTGCCAGCAGCCAGGACGCCTTTGGGGGGACTGAAGCTTTCTTT
TRBV30	-	TRBJ2-1	-	CAWSVGRGIYNEQFF	TGTGCCTGGAGTGTGGGGCGGGGAATCTACAATGAGCAGTTCTTC
TRBV30	-	TRBJ1-4	TRBD1	CAWGGQGNEKLFF	TGTGCCTGGGGGGGACAGGGGAATGAAAAACTGTTTTTT
TRBV27	-	TRBJ2-7	-	CASSFSPYYEQYF	TGTGCCAGCAGTTTCAGTCCATACTACGAGCAGTACTTC
TRBV2	-	TRBJ1-2	-	CASTEAQGGVGGYTF	TGTGCCAGCACCGAGGCCCAGGGCGGGGTGGGTGGCTACACCTTC
TRBV24-1	-	TRBJ2-1	-	CATSETGGNNEQFF	TGTGCCACCAGTGAGACAGGTGGCAACAATGAGCAGTTCTTC
TRBV6-6	-	TRBJ1-1	TRBD1	CASSLTGVGSTEAFF	TGTGCCAGCAGTCTTACAGGGGTGGGGAGCACTGAAGCTTTCTTT
TRBV2	-	TRBJ2-1	-	CATSPKRTYNEQFF	TGTGCCACCTCCCCGAAGCGGACCTACAATGAGCAGTTCTTC
TRBV5-4	-	TRBJ1-2	-	CASSWENYGYTF	TGTGCCAGCAGCTGGGAGAACTATGGCTACACCTTC
TRBV19	-	TRBJ2-1	TRBD2	CASSISGRAANEQFF	TGTGCCAGTAGTATTAGTGGGAGGGCCGCCAATGAGCAGTTCTTC
TRBV12-3/TRBV12-4	-	TRBJ1-2	-	CASSSPGGYGYTF	TGTGCCAGCAGTTCCCCGGGGGGATATGGCTACACCTTC